A few counts support the clone carrying this T cell receptor (beta chain). These data belong to a study of T cells of healthy individuals. Each CDR3 protein is one row after TCRdb ran MiXCR on the 5' RACE reads. Here the sample spans 100,000 or so distinct CDR3 sequences, 17% being singletons. V shed 5 bases and J shed 1 base, with 8 bases lying between them. The CDR3 has 13 amino acids. Looked up from germline, CDR1 is SGHAT and CDR2 is FQDESV (reference sequence). This receptor was identified in a human donor in good health. The chain recombines TRBV11-1 with TRBJ2-5, with D perhaps TRBD1 (6 bases). The CDR3 spells CASSGTIQETQYF. CDR3 in DNA: TGTGCCAGCAGCGGGACAATCCAAGAGACCCAGTACTTC.